This TCR beta chain was captured in a study of blood T cell repertoires in COVID-19 (dated by TCRdb to 2018 to 2021). Describing the broader study: The collaborator samples originated in the United States, Italy and Spain and spanned the acute and convalescent phases of COVID-19. Sample metadata almost always included a de-identified subject ID, COVID-19 status, age in years and sex. Samples were obtained from the ongoing ImmuneRACE study (first 160 participants) and from about 1,300 subjects provided by 6 global collaborators. Subjects who had been exposed to COVID-19, were actively infected with it, or had recovered from it provided the deeply sampled blood TCRbeta repertoires that made up the dataset. Where HLA class I and class II types were available, the types were taken from metadata supplied by the sample provider, not from assay-based typing. The repertoires were released in a freely available public database intended as a resource for research on the immune response to SARS-CoV-2. The material from the prospective study consisted of cDNA or gDNA derived from T cells, B-cell-depleted T cells, or PBMCs. The paper's findings and limits, for the study overall: How much clinical and demographic metadata was included differed by source and by participant, and the metadata was provided uncurated.

Samples from volunteer blood donors who had recovered from COVID-19 were contributed by a second Seattle source. Collaborating institutions collected whole blood in K2EDTA tubes following their own protocols. Collaborator samples were shipped for TCRbeta analysis as frozen whole blood, isolated PBMCs, or DNA extracted from either sample type. On this clone itself: Its cognate antigen has yet to be identified. Base qualities are missing; no much larger clone stands one base away.

TCRbeta CDR3 regions were amplified from genomic DNA using the immunoSEQ Assay, a bias-controlled multiplex PCR. The original pipeline was this. Nucleated cell counts per sample were estimated from amplification of reference gene primers within the assay. To quantify the absolute abundance of each unique TCRbeta CDR3 rearrangement, sequence reads were collapsed and filtered. Productive Simpson clonality was computed per sample as the square root of Simpson's diversity index over productive rearrangements. TCRdb re-hosts the immuneACCESS table, in-frame sequences only. Its copies lack some clones; in the studies checked, an unresolved V gene accounts for under half of them, and the cause for the rest is not known. D and trimming come from the DNA, and the V and J calls and clone size come from that table. This sample has tens of thousands of clones in its table, and about 80% of those were observed once. The ten largest make up around a sixth of the sample.

Here V drops 4 bases and J drops 5 bases, and the junction holds 5 bases not matched to any gene. The CDR3 contains 15 residues, cysteine and phenylalanine counted. Only the CDR3 part of the read is kept: 45 bases, read in frame from the first base. CDR1 and CDR2 (KGHSH, LQKENI) derive from the germline V gene. The V gene is TRBV18 and the J gene is TRBJ2-3; 11 bases in between match TRBD2. The sequence derives from an older man who had recovered from COVID-19. The material sequenced was peripheral blood. At the DNA level, the sequence is TGTGCCAGCTCACTAGCGGGAGGGCCGAGAGATACGCAGTATTTT. Translated, this is CASSLAGGPRDTQYF.